This TCR beta chain appears in the sequencing data of a study of tumor and adjacent non-tumor tissue in lung cancer. Study-level background: The cohort had approximately 13 adenocarcinoma, a couple of squamous cell and 1 small cell patients.

This sample's RNA came from whole unsorted tissue. Newly diagnosed lung cancer patients had thoracic surgery in China, August–November 2014, without prior chemotherapy. A modified ARM-PCR protocol with three rounds of nested PCR amplified TCRbeta. TCRdb re-called the multiplex PCR reads through MiXCR, storing one row per CDR3 protein. The data contain 120,000 to 150,000 distinct CDR3 sequences, 60% to 70% of them singletons. The table lists this clonotype with a few counts. An end of the junction does not agree with germline; a read error may underlie this. Input material: lung tumor tissue. The clonotype originates from a man aged 55 to 70 with small cell lung cancer.

The CDR3: CASRHFSYNKQFF. DNA of the CDR3: TGTGCCAGCAGGCACTTCTCCTACAATAAGCAGTTCTTC. The J gene is TRBJ2-1, the V gene TRBV6-1; D is unresolved. The CDR3 sequence is 13 residues long. Germline CDR1 is MNHNS and CDR2 is SASEGT.